This entry lists 11 T cell receptor beta chains sequenced from one sample in a study of beta chain features in type 1 diabetes. Overall study results and limits: Moderate but significant shortening of TCRB CDR3s was recorded in all four CD4+ subsets from Type 1 diabetes patients.

Expressed TCRB transcripts got sequenced, as all isolated RNA was reverse transcribed. Sequencing was performed with immunoSEQ multiplex PCR; in TCRdb, only in-frame clones are kept and a portion is missing. The sample has around 160,000 clones; over 55% are singletons. These receptors lack a known antigen. The sample was naive CD4+ T cells from blood. The origin of the receptors is a man aged 30-40 years with type 1 diabetes.

The chain links TRBV4-3 to TRBJ2-7, with a tentative D call TRBD2 (5 bases). The CDR3 spans 15 residues. V lost 0 bases, J lost 1 base, and 10 bases lay in between. CDR1 is LGHNA, CDR2 YSLEER, per germline. This chain's CDR3 is CASSQEFGGSYEQYF. The CDR3 DNA reads TGCGCCAGCAGCCAAGAGTTTGGAGGTTCCTACGAGCAGTACTTC.

This clone was counted a single time. This chain connects TRBV28 to TRBJ2-5, with 9 bases lining up with TRBD1. Germline loops: CDR1 MDHEN, CDR2 SYDVKM. The junction had 11 bases not matched to a gene; V was cut back by 7 bases and J by 5 bases. The CDR3 extends over 15 amino acids. The CDR3 loop is CASKGQGLLTETQYF. DNA of the CDR3: TGTGCCAGCAAGGGACAGGGATTGTTGACGGAGACCCAGTACTTC.

The chain combines TRBV29-1 with TRBJ1-2; no reliable D call. This CDR3 has 11 amino acids. Germline CDR1 SQVTM, CDR2 ANQGSEA. V was cut by 8 bases and J by 4 bases, with 11 bases left in between. CDR3 nucleotides: TGCAGCCCATACAAAATCTATGGCTACACCTTC. This encodes CSPYKIYGYTF.

The chain has TRBV7-2 and TRBJ1-1; no reliable D call. Trimming removed 2 bases at V and 1 base at J, with 11 bases between. The CDR3 covers 15 residues. From germline, CDR1 is SGHTA and CDR2 FQGNSA. The CDR3: CASSLRREANTEAFF. CDR3 DNA: TGTGCCAGCAGCTTACGGCGGGAGGCGAACACTGAAGCTTTCTTT. The variable domain in full, completed from reference TRBV7-2 and TRBJ1-1, reads GAGVSQSPSNKVTEKGKDVELRCDPISGHTALYWYRQSLGQGLEFLIYFQGNSAPDKSGLPSDRFSAERTGGSVSTLTIQRTQQEDSAVYLCASSLRREANTEAFFGQGTRLTVV.

This rearrangement joins TRBV9 to TRBJ2-7; D remains ambiguous. This CDR3 comprises 14 residues. The V end was cut by 0 bases, the J end by 2 bases, with 9 bases between. From germline, CDR1 is SGDLS and CDR2 YYNGEE. The CDR3 DNA sequence: TGTGCCAGCAGCGTAGATACCCGGGCCTACGAGCAGTACTTC. Its translation: CASSVDTRAYEQYF. Combining the CDR3 with reference TRBV9 and TRBJ2-7 gives the whole variable domain DSGVTQTPKHLITATGQRVTLRCSPRSGDLSVYWYQQSLDQGLQFLIQYYNGEERAKGNILERFSAQQFPDLHSELNLSSLELGDSALYFCASSVDTRAYEQYFGPGTRLTVT.

J is TRBJ2-7 and V is TRBV7-2, with 7 bases lining up with TRBD1. CDR3 length equals 15 residues. The germline V gene encodes CDR1 SGHTA and CDR2 FQGNSA. Losses at the gene ends were 5 bases for V and 1 base for J; bases not matched to a gene: 8. The CDR3 protein is CASSLRTGLSYEQYF. The CDR3 bases are TGTGCCAGCAGCCTCCGGACAGGCCTATCCTACGAGCAGTACTTC. Drawing the rest from reference TRBV7-2 and TRBJ2-7, the complete variable domain is GAGVSQSPSNKVTEKGKDVELRCDPISGHTALYWYRQSLGQGLEFLIYFQGNSAPDKSGLPSDRFSAERTGGSVSTLTIQRTQQEDSAVYLCASSLRTGLSYEQYFGPGTRLTVT.

The V gene is TRBV9, the J gene TRBJ1-2; no firm D call. The germline V and J ends were trimmed by 3 bases and 4 bases, with 19 bases remaining between them. The CDR3 extends over 16 amino acids. Germline V gene sequence: CDR1 SGDLS, CDR2 YYNGEE. This CDR3 reads CASSGPLSIGGYGYTF. As DNA, the CDR3 is TGTGCCAGCAGCGGACCCCTCTCAATCGGAGGCTATGGCTACACCTTC.

The chain couples TRBV4-3 to TRBJ1-6; D gene ambiguous. CDR3 length: 15 residues. V was trimmed by 0 bases and J by 10 bases, leaving 13 bases between them. Germline V lookup: CDR1 LGHNA, CDR2 YSLEER. In DNA, the CDR3 is TGCGCCAGCAGCCAAGATCCCGGGTTGGGATCACCCCTCCACTTT. As protein: CASSQDPGLGSPLHF.

The rearrangement joins TRBV18 to TRBJ2-2; D is ambiguous. CDR3 size: 13 residues. V was cut by 0 bases and J by 5 bases, with 4 bases left in between. Germline lookup yields CDR1 KGHSH and CDR2 LQKENI. The CDR3 sequence: CASSPPSTGELFF. Written as DNA, the CDR3 is TGTGCCAGCTCACCACCTTCGACCGGGGAGCTGTTTTTT.

The CDR3 bases are TGTGCCAGCAGCTTAGAACAGGGCGGTGGCTACACCTTC. Encoded protein: CASSLEQGGGYTF. The chain combines TRBV7-9 with TRBJ1-2; D perhaps matches TRBD1 (6 bases). This CDR3 has 13 residues. V lost 1 base, J lost 7 bases, and 10 bases lay in between. In germline, CDR1 is SEHNR, CDR2 FQNEAQ (reference sequence).

This clone was observed a handful of times. CDR3 sequence reads: CASSGLPGQGGAEQFF. CDR3 DNA: TGTGCCAGCAGCGGCCTACCGGGACAGGGGGGAGCTGAGCAGTTCTTC. This chain links TRBV9 with TRBJ2-1; 11 bases are shared with TRBD1. The CDR3 length is 16 residues. The V gene end was trimmed by 3 bases and the J gene end by 9 bases; junction bases not matched to a gene: 11. In germline, CDR1 is SGDLS, CDR2 YYNGEE.